This T cell receptor beta chain derives from a study of blood T cells in healthy people across ages. Through a sample-barcoded 5' primer and a J-beta primer mix, a second PCR was run for roughly 6 to 12 cycles. TCRdb analysed the 5' RACE reads with MiXCR anew, one entry per CDR3 protein. The data show about 2 million distinct CDR3 sequences, about 50% seen once. Study-wide results and caveats: Unknown donor CMV status possibly confounded expanded clonotype changes.

To note about this clonotype: Its cognate antigen is unknown.

The length of the CDR3 is 18 residues. The V gene's germline CDR1 is SGHDN and CDR2 FVKESK. V was pared by 4 bases and J by 0 bases, with 16 bases between. The V and J genes are TRBV14 and TRBJ2-6; D is perhaps TRBD1 (5 bases). Sequencing used blood. This receptor was obtained from a woman aged 40 to 50 in good health. The CDR3 protein is CASSLYGQGFSGANVLTF. The CDR3 region has the DNA TGTGCCAGCAGCCTCTACGGCCAGGGATTCTCTGGGGCCAACGTCCTGACTTTC.